The rows below give T cell receptor beta chains drawn from one sample of a study of tumor-infiltrating lymphocytes in primary liver carcinoma. From the multiplex PCR reads, TCRdb called clonotypes with MiXCR, one entry per CDR3 protein. The data show about 300,000 distinct CDR3 sequences, 65% seen once. The specimen sequenced was peripheral blood. Receptors originate from a man in his forties or fifties with primary liver carcinoma and hepatitis B virus infection. The CDR3 runs from the conserved cysteine through the conserved F or W. Each record gives: CDR3 protein, CDR3 DNA, J gene, clone size, D gene, V gene, CDR3 length. A D gene is named only where the DNA matches it firmly. Clone size is shown for a subset of rows, as once, few, many or a class of expanded clone.

cdr3_aa: CASSQIHGTSGFTDTQYF; cdr3_nt: TGCGCCAGCAGCCAGATCCACGGGACTAGCGGATTCACAGATACGCAGTATTTT; j_call: TRBJ2-3; clone_size: many; d_call: TRBD2; v_call: TRBV4-1; cdr3_length: 18
cdr3_aa: CASSPGQEQHF; cdr3_nt: TGTGCCAGCAGCCCCGGTCAGGAGCAGCACTTC; j_call: TRBJ2-7; clone_size: -; d_call: -; v_call: TRBV11-1; cdr3_length: 11
cdr3_aa: CASSARGGSYEQYF; cdr3_nt: TGTGCCAGCAGTGCCAGGGGAGGCTCCTACGAGCAGTACTTC; j_call: TRBJ2-7; clone_size: many; d_call: -; v_call: TRBV6-1; cdr3_length: 14
cdr3_aa: CASSFRDGAGELFF; cdr3_nt: TGTGCCAGCAGTTTTCGGGACGGGGCCGGGGAGCTGTTTTTT; j_call: TRBJ2-2; clone_size: many; d_call: -; v_call: TRBV12-3/TRBV12-4; cdr3_length: 14
cdr3_aa: CASSQDSGTGDERYF; cdr3_nt: TGCGCCAGCAGCCAGGATTCGGGGACAGGGGACGAGCGGTACTTC; j_call: TRBJ2-7; clone_size: -; d_call: TRBD1; v_call: TRBV4-3; cdr3_length: 15
cdr3_aa: CASSGAGWGDNQPQHF; cdr3_nt: TGTGCCAGCAGTGGGGCCGGGTGGGGTGACAATCAGCCCCAGCATTTT; j_call: TRBJ1-5; clone_size: many; d_call: -; v_call: TRBV6-1; cdr3_length: 16
cdr3_aa: CASTLGPRYEQYF; cdr3_nt: TGTGCCAGCACCCTAGGTCCGCGTTACGAGCAGTACTTC; j_call: TRBJ2-7; clone_size: -; d_call: -; v_call: TRBV7-9; cdr3_length: 13
cdr3_aa: CASSPGSDRETLYF; cdr3_nt: TGTGCCAGCAGCCCGGGATCCGATCGAGAGACCCTGTACTTC; j_call: TRBJ2-5; clone_size: few; d_call: -; v_call: TRBV11-2; cdr3_length: 14
cdr3_aa: CASRGTGPFGSYNEQFF; cdr3_nt: TGTGCCAGCAGGGGGACGGGGCCCTTCGGCTCCTACAATGAGCAGTTCTTC; j_call: TRBJ2-1; clone_size: once; d_call: -; v_call: TRBV28; cdr3_length: 17
cdr3_aa: CASSLDQGAPYEQYF; cdr3_nt: TGCGCCAGCAGCTTGGATCAGGGGGCACCCTACGAGCAGTACTTC; j_call: TRBJ2-7; clone_size: few; d_call: TRBD1; v_call: TRBV5-1; cdr3_length: 15
cdr3_aa: CASSLIPGQGYEQYF; cdr3_nt: TGTGCCAGCAGCTTAATCCCGGGACAGGGGTACGAGCAGTACTTC; j_call: TRBJ2-7; clone_size: -; d_call: TRBD1; v_call: TRBV7-8; cdr3_length: 15
cdr3_aa: CASITWGQPQHF; cdr3_nt: TGTGCCAGCATCACCTGGGGGCAGCCCCAGCATTTT; j_call: TRBJ1-5; clone_size: -; d_call: -; v_call: TRBV28; cdr3_length: 12
cdr3_aa: CASSLGASGETQYF; cdr3_nt: TGCGCCAGCAGCTTGGGGGCGTCGGGGGAGACCCAGTACTTC; j_call: TRBJ2-5; clone_size: -; d_call: -; v_call: TRBV5-1; cdr3_length: 14
cdr3_aa: CATSRGAGNQPQHF; cdr3_nt: TGTGCCACCTCCCGGGGGGCAGGCAATCAGCCCCAGCATTTT; j_call: TRBJ1-5; clone_size: -; d_call: -; v_call: TRBV10-3; cdr3_length: 14
cdr3_aa: CASSEQGAPTDTEYF; cdr3_nt: TGTGCCAGCAGCGAACAGGGGGCGCCCACAGATACGGAGTATTTT; j_call: TRBJ2-3; clone_size: -; d_call: TRBD1; v_call: TRBV7-8; cdr3_length: 15
cdr3_aa: CAWSNGMNTEAFF; cdr3_nt: TGTGCCTGGAGTAACGGTATGAACACTGAAGCTTTCTTT; j_call: TRBJ1-1; clone_size: few; d_call: -; v_call: TRBV30; cdr3_length: 13
cdr3_aa: CASSSAIPNYGYTF; cdr3_nt: TGTGCCAGCAGTTCAGCGATACCTAACTATGGCTACACCTTC; j_call: TRBJ1-2; clone_size: -; d_call: -; v_call: TRBV11-3; cdr3_length: 14
cdr3_aa: CASKASNTGELFF; cdr3_nt: TGTGCCAGCAAGGCCAGCAACACCGGGGAGCTGTTTTTT; j_call: TRBJ2-2; clone_size: few; d_call: -; v_call: TRBV6-4; cdr3_length: 13
cdr3_aa: CASSLIDAFEQFF; cdr3_nt: TGTGCCAGCAGCTTAATAGACGCGTTCGAGCAGTTCTTC; j_call: TRBJ2-1; clone_size: many; d_call: -; v_call: TRBV7-8; cdr3_length: 13
cdr3_aa: CASSYWSGSVYGYTF; cdr3_nt: TGTGCCAGCAGTTACTGGTCGGGATCCGTTTATGGCTACACCTTC; j_call: TRBJ1-2; clone_size: many; d_call: -; v_call: TRBV6-2/TRBV6-3; cdr3_length: 15
cdr3_aa: CASSQGRQETQYF; cdr3_nt: TGTGCCAGCAGCCAGGGGCGACAAGAGACCCAGTACTTC; j_call: TRBJ2-5; clone_size: -; d_call: -; v_call: TRBV11-2; cdr3_length: 13
cdr3_aa: CSAISGSLKETLYF; cdr3_nt: TGCAGTGCCATATCGGGTTCACTAAAAGAGACCCTGTACTTC; j_call: TRBJ2-5; clone_size: -; d_call: -; v_call: TRBV29-1; cdr3_length: 14
cdr3_aa: CASSLRDSYSIDTQYF; cdr3_nt: TGTGCCAGCAGCTTAAGGGACAGCTATAGCATAGATACGCAGTATTTT; j_call: TRBJ2-3; clone_size: -; d_call: TRBD1; v_call: TRBV13; cdr3_length: 16
cdr3_aa: CASLNGWKGNQPQHF; cdr3_nt: TGTGCCAGCTTGAACGGGTGGAAAGGCAATCAGCCCCAGCATTTT; j_call: TRBJ1-5; clone_size: once; d_call: -; v_call: TRBV6-2/TRBV6-3; cdr3_length: 15
cdr3_aa: CASSPRGDPYNEQFF; cdr3_nt: TGTGCCAGCAGCCCGAGGGGGGACCCCTACAATGAGCAGTTCTTC; j_call: TRBJ2-1; clone_size: -; d_call: -; v_call: TRBV5-4; cdr3_length: 15
cdr3_aa: CASSLRADADTQYF; cdr3_nt: TGTGCCAGCAGTTTAAGAGCGGACGCAGATACGCAGTATTTT; j_call: TRBJ2-3; clone_size: -; d_call: -; v_call: TRBV12-3/TRBV12-4; cdr3_length: 14